The 20 T cell receptor beta chains below come from one sample, sequenced in a study of blood T cells in healthy people across ages. Then a second PCR, running roughly 6 to 12 cycles, was carried out with a sample-barcoded 5' primer and a J-beta primer mix. TCRdb analysed the 5' RACE reads with MiXCR anew, one entry per CDR3 protein. The data show about 1.1 million distinct CDR3 sequences, less than 45% seen once. Specimen: blood. Every receptor here comes from a young man in good health.

CDR3 loop: CASSSALYGYTF. Here the CDR3 DNA reads TGTGCCAGCAGCTCCGCCCTCTATGGCTACACCTTC. The chain carries TRBV7-9 and TRBJ1-2; D is unclear. The CDR3 loop spans 12 amino acids. With 4 bases removed from V and 4 bases from J, the gap between germline ends came to 7 bases. Germline CDR1 SEHNR, CDR2 FQNEAQ (reference sequence). Combining the CDR3 with reference TRBV7-9 and TRBJ1-2 gives the whole variable domain DTGVSQNPRHKITKRGQNVTFRCDPISEHNRLYWYRQTLGQGPEFLTYFQNEAQLEKSRLLSDRFSAERPKGSFSTLEIQRTEQGDSAMYLCASSSALYGYTFGSGTRLTVV.

This clonotype has more than one count but fewer than ten. This sequence joins TRBV2 and TRBJ2-3; 7 nucleotides line up with TRBD2. V lost 4 bases, J lost 3 bases, and 4 bases stayed unmatched. The CDR3 covers 14 residues. CDR1 is SNHLY, CDR2 FYNNEI, per germline. The CDR3 sequence: CASSGGTITDTQYF. The CDR3 nucleotides read TGTGCCAGCAGTGGAGGGACTATTACAGATACGCAGTATTTT.

The rearrangement joins TRBV2 to TRBJ2-3; D remains unclear. The V gene lost 8 bases and the J gene lost 4 bases, with 10 bases spanning the gap. The CDR3 contains 12 residues. Germline CDR1 SNHLY, CDR2 FYNNEI. CDR3 residues: CASCLSADTQYF. The CDR3 bases are TGTGCCAGCTGCCTAAGTGCAGATACGCAGTATTTT.

Only a few counts were recorded for this clonotype. This chain joins TRBV13 and TRBJ2-7; weak D call: TRBD1 (5 bases). Germline V lookup: CDR1 PRHDT, CDR2 FYEKMQ (reference sequence). CDR3 size: 14 residues. Trimming left V 4 bases short and J 0 bases short, with 10 bases between. This CDR3 is CASSSYDSSYEQYF. Written as DNA, the CDR3 is TGTGCCAGCAGCTCCTATGACAGCTCCTACGAGCAGTACTTC. Full variable domain (rest looked up from reference TRBV13 and TRBJ2-7): AAGVIQSPRHLIKEKRETATLKCYPIPRHDTVYWYQQGPGQDPQFLISFYEKMQSDKGSIPDRFSAQQFSDYHSELNMSSLELGDSALYFCASSSYDSSYEQYFGPGTRLTVT.

The rearrangement uses TRBV20-1 and TRBJ2-6; D is uncertain. Germline loops: CDR1 DFQATT, CDR2 SNEGSKA (reference sequence). V lost 6 bases and J 0 bases, leaving 9 bases between the germline ends. This CDR3 has 14 amino acids. The CDR3 spells CSAAPPSGANVLTF. The CDR3 DNA sequence: TGCAGTGCCGCCCCTCCCTCTGGGGCCAACGTCCTGACTTTC.

This clonotype was seen a single time. This chain connects TRBV20-1 to TRBJ2-5; 10 bases line up with TRBD2. The CDR3 runs to 17 residues. The germline CDR1 and CDR2 sequences are DFQATT and SNEGSKA (reference sequence). V lost 1 base to trimming and J lost 5 bases; unmatched junction nucleotides: 13. The CDR3 region is CSARVLAGDMDMETQYF. CDR3 nucleotides: TGCAGTGCTAGAGTGCTAGCGGGGGACATGGATATGGAGACCCAGTACTTC.

This chain connects TRBV9 to TRBJ2-3; 8 bases align to TRBD2. Germline trimming cut 0 bases from V and 4 bases from J; bases unmatched to any gene: 7. Germline V lookup: CDR1 SGDLS, CDR2 YYNGEE. The CDR3 loop spans 16 amino acids. The CDR3 is CASSVASGGPSDTQYF. CDR3 sequence (DNA): TGTGCCAGCAGCGTAGCTTCGGGGGGGCCCTCAGATACGCAGTATTTT.

The rearrangement uses TRBV29-1 and TRBJ1-1; D uncertain. Germline assignment: CDR1 SQVTM and CDR2 ANQGSEA. The CDR3 is 12 residues long. V lost 4 bases and J 2 bases, leaving 8 bases between the germline ends. DNA for the CDR3: TGCAGCGTTGGTGGCATTAACACTGAAGCTTTCTTT. It specifies CSVGGINTEAFF.

The V gene is TRBV27, the J gene TRBJ2-5, with TRBD2 matching over 7 bases. The closer fit of TRBJ2-7 to the DNA end suggests the J call may be wrong. The germline V gene has CDR1 MNHEY and CDR2 SMNVEV (reference sequence). The CDR3 totals 15 residues. CDR3 sequence reads: CASTPGGLAEYEQYF. The CDR3, as DNA: TGTGCCAGCACCCCCGGTGGGCTAGCGGAGTACGAGCAGTACTTC.

This clonotype showed up just a few times. This chain connects TRBV6-6 to TRBJ1-2; D unclear. V shed 0 bases and J shed 1 base, with 15 bases lying between them. This CDR3 spans 17 amino acids. Germline CDR1 reads MNHNY; CDR2 reads SVGAGI (reference sequence). The CDR3 region is CASSYSNLDGDNYGYTF. The CDR3 nucleotides read TGTGCCAGCAGTTACTCCAATTTAGACGGCGATAACTATGGCTACACCTTC.

This clonotype was seen a handful of times. The chain combines TRBV4-1 with TRBJ1-1; no definite D call. The CDR3 sequence is 15 residues long. Trimming removed 1 base from V and 1 base from J, with 10 bases in between. Germline CDR1 is MGHRA and CDR2 is YSYEKL. The CDR3 region has the DNA TGCGCCAGCAGCCAAGGTTTGTTGAGGAACACTGAAGCTTTCTTT. Translating gives CASSQGLLRNTEAFF.

This clonotype turned up a few times. The rearrangement links TRBV20-1 to TRBJ1-2; no firm D call. The CDR3 consists of 14 residues. Germline CDR1 and CDR2: DFQATT and SNEGSKA (reference sequence). Trimming pared 0 bases from V and 0 bases from J, leaving 8 bases between. DNA of the CDR3: TGCAGTGCTAGAGATCTGAACGCTAACTATGGCTACACCTTC. Encoded protein: CSARDLNANYGYTF.

This chain connects TRBV18 to TRBJ2-1; the D gene is possibly TRBD1 (6 bases). V lost 0 bases and J 4 bases, leaving 13 bases between the germline ends. The CDR3 loop spans 16 amino acids. Germline V gene data show CDR1 as KGHSH and CDR2 as LQKENI. The CDR3 bases are TGTGCCAGCTCACCACCGGCGGGTAGGGGGTACAATGAGCAGTTCTTC. Translating it yields CASSPPAGRGYNEQFF.

The CDR3 DNA follows: TGCAGCGTTGGTCTGGGACAAGAGACCCAGTACTTC. This codes for CSVGLGQETQYF. The V call is TRBV29-1, the J call TRBJ2-7, with D unclear. Matching the DNA end better, TRBJ2-5 makes the J call doubtful. Germline V gives CDR1 SQVTM, CDR2 ANQGSEA. The CDR3 is 12 amino acids.

This clonotype was observed a few times. This chain connects TRBV12-3 or TRBV12-4 to TRBJ1-1; TRBD1 aligns across 7 bases. J lost 0 bases, V lost 5 bases, and 9 bases had no gene match. This CDR3 spans 16 amino acids. DNA for the CDR3: TGTGCCAGCAGTCCCAGACAGGGAGGCATGAACACTGAAGCTTTCTTT. Protein product: CASSPRQGGMNTEAFF.

CDR3: CASRTSGIAGPTNTGELFF. The CDR3 bases are TGTGCCAGCAGAACCTCGGGAATAGCGGGTCCTACTAACACCGGGGAGCTGTTTTTT. V gene TRBV2 combines with J gene TRBJ2-2; TRBD2 aligns across 7 bases. After removal of 6 bases from V and 2 bases from J, the junction contained 18 bases not matched to a gene. The CDR3 length is 19 residues. Germline values: CDR1 SNHLY, CDR2 FYNNEI.

The genes are TRBV6-2 or TRBV6-3 and TRBJ1-1; the D gene is possibly TRBD1 (5 bases). V lost 10 bases and J lost 5, with 14 bases in between. The CDR3 consists of 12 residues. The germline V gene has CDR1 MNHEY and CDR2 SVGEGT. The CDR3 coding sequence is TGTGCCACCGGGGGTTTGAGGACTGAAGCTTTCTTT. Protein: CATGGLRTEAFF.

The V gene is TRBV27, the J gene TRBJ2-5; perhaps TRBD1 as D (5 bases). The CDR3 contains 14 residues. Germline loops: CDR1 MNHEY, CDR2 SMNVEV (reference sequence). The ends were cut back, 7 bases at V and 5 bases at J, with 17 bases in the middle. CDR3 nucleotide sequence: TGTGCCAGCAATGGGCGAGGACACCGGGAGACCCAGTACTTC. It specifies CASNGRGHRETQYF.

This clonotype showed up many times. The J gene is TRBJ2-1, the V gene TRBV20-1, with D possibly TRBD1 on 5 matching bases. Deletions cut 0 bases from V and 5 bases from J, with 14 bases between. CDR1 is DFQATT and CDR2 is SNEGSKA in the germline V gene (reference sequence). This CDR3 spans 15 amino acids. The CDR3 reads CSARDPRQPNNEQFF. The CDR3 coding sequence is TGCAGTGCTAGAGATCCGAGACAGCCCAACAATGAGCAGTTCTTC.

This clonotype has only one observation. The junction departs from the called germline gene at one end, perhaps through a read error. The rearrangement joins TRBV24-1 to TRBJ1-1; 8 nucleotides agree with TRBD1. The germline V gene has CDR1 KGHDR and CDR2 SFDVKD. The CDR3 consists of 13 residues. CDR3 region: CATSDGTGGEAFF. CDR3 sequence (DNA): TGCGCCACCAGTGATGGGACAGGTGGTGAAGCTTTCTTT.